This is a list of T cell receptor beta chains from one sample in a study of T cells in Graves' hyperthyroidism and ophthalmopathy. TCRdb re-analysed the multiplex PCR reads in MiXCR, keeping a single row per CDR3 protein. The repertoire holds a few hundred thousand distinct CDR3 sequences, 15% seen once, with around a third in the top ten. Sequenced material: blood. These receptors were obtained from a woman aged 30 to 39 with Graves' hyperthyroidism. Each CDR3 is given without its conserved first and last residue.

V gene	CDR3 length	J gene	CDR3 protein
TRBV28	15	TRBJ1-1	ASRTIPDSYMNTEAF
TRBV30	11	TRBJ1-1	ALTRDRNTEAF
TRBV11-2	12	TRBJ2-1	ASSRTGTSGSRF
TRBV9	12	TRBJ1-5	ASSAGHLNQPQH
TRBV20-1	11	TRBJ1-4	SASYKSNEKLF
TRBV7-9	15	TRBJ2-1	ASSLRTSGRPYNKQF
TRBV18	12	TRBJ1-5	ASSPREGNQPQH
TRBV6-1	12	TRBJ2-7	ASSEGLSSYEQY
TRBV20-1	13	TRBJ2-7	SARDSGRLSYEQY
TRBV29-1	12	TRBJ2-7	SVVYGLGTYEQY
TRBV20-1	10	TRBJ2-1	TTSGNKNEQF
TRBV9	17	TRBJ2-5	ASSVGTGRQGPLGETQY
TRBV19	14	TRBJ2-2	ASSPILAGVGGELF
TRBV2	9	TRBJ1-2	ASRDPYGYT
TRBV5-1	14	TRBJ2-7	ASSLTPSGMSYEQY
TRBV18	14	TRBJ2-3	ASSPFRDEGTDTQY
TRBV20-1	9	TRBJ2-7	SARNSYEQY
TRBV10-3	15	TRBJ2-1	AISESNEASNYNEQF
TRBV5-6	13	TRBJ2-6	ASSITAAGANVLT
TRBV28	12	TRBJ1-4	ASRPRGGNEKLF
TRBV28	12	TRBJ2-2	ASSSRTSDWELF
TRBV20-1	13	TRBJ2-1	SAPDLLALNNEQF
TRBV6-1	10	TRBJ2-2	ASSANTGELF
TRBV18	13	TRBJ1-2	ASSPSGQINYGYT
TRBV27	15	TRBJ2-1	ASSLLGPSFTYNEQF
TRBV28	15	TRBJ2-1	ASSLPLTSGSSDEQF
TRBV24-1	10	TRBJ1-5	ATSDSLQPQH
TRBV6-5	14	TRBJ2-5	ASSYSGTSGKETQY
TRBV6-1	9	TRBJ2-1	ASSNLNEQF
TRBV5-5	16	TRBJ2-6	ASSLLLAGSSGANVLT
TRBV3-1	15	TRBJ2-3	ASSQDRSGRNTDTQY
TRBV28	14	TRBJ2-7	ASCPGGTREPYEQY
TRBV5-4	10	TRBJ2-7	ASSSESYEQY
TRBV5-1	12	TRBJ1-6	ASSLGQVNSPLH
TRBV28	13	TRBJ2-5	ASHPPRGRQETQY
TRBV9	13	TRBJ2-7	ASSVGAGSSYEQY
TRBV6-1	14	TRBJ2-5	ASSEGQGSLGGTQY
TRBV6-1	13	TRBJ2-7	ASTRGAVSSYEQY
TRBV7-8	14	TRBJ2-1	ASSLIISYRTNEQF
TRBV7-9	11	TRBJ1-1	ASRREMNTEAF
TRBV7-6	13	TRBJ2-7	ASSPPGTVPYEQY
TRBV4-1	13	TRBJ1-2	ASSHPLWRNYGYT
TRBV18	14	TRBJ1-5	ASSPLETVSNQPQH
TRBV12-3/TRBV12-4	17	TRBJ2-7	ASSLTSGRASFLSYEQY
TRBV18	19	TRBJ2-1	ASSPVRRRFTGNFSYNEQF
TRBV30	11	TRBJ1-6	AWRYWDNSPLH
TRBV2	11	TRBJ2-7	ASSEYPSREQY
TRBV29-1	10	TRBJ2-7	SVAGGSYEQY
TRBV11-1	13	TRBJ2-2	ATPLAGKSTGELF
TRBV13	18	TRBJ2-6	ASSLDVAPKGSSGANVLT
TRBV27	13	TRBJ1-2	ASSFVILGGFGYT
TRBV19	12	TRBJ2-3	ASGASGNLDTQY
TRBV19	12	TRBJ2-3	ASSIRTYGDTQY